This T cell receptor beta chain stems from a study of CD8 T cells in ankylosing spondylitis. Study results and limitations: The study identified a TCR beta motif of eight highly homologous variants that appeared characteristic of ankylosing spondylitis blood.

In making TCR beta libraries, quantitative 5'-RACE with molecular barcodes was used. TCRdb re-called the 5' RACE reads through MiXCR, storing one row per CDR3 protein. The data show about 240,000 distinct CDR3 sequences, around 7.8% seen once. This clonotype has ten or more counts. Its antigen is still unknown. This CDR3 has 14 residues. V lost 0 bases, J lost 5 bases, and 14 bases lay in between. In germline, CDR1 is DFQATT, CDR2 SNEGSKA (reference sequence). This TCR was sampled from a male donor with ankylosing spondylitis or in good health (not recorded which). Sequencing was carried out using blood, either unsorted or a sorted T cell fraction (not recorded which). The chain couples TRBV20-1 to TRBJ2-7, with a weak D call TRBD1 (6 bases). The CDR3 DNA reads TGCAGTGCTAGAGATGCAAGGGGGAGCAACGAGCAGTACTTC. The encoded protein is CSARDARGSNEQYF.